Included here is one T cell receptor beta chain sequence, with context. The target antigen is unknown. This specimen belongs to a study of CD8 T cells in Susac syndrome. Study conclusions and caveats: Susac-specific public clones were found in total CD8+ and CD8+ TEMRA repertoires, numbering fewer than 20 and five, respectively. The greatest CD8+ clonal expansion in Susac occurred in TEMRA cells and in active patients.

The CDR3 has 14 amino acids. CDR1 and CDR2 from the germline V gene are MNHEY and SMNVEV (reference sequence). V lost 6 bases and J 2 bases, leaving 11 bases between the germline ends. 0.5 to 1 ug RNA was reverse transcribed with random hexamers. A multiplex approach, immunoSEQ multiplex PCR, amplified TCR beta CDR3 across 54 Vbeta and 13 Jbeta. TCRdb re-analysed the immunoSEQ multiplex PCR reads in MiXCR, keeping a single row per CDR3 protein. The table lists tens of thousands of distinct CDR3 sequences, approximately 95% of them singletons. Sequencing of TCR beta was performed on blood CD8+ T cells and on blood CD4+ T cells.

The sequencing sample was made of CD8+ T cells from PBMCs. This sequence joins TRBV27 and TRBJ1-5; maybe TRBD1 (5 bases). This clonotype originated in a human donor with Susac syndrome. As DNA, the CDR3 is TGTGCCAGCAGCGCCGGCAGGGGCAATCAGCCCCAGCATTTT. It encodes CASSAGRGNQPQHF.